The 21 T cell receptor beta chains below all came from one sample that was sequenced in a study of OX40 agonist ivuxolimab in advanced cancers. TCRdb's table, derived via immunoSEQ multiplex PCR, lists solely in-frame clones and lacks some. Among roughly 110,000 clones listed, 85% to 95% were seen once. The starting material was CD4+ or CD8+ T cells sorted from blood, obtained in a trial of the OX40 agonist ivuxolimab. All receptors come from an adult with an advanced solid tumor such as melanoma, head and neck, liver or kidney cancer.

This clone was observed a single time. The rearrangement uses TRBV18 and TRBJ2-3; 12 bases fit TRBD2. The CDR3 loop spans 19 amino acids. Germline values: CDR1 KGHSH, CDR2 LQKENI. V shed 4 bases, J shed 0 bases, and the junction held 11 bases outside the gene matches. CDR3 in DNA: TGTGCCAGCTCACGTCTACCTAGCGGGAGGGCCTCCAGCACAGATACGCAGTATTTT. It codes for CASSRLPSGRASSTDTQYF.

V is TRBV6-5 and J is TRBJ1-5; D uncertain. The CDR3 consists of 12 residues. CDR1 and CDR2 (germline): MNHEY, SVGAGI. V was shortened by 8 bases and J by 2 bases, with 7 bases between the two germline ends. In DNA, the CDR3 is TGTGCCAGCGGTTCGGGCAATCAGCCCCAGCATTTT. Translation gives CASGSGNQPQHF.

The CDR3 nucleotides are TGTGCCAGCAGTTATCCCCCTCTACTAGCGGGGCAAGAGACCCAGTACTTC. This codes for CASSYPPLLAGQETQYF. The chain joins TRBV28 to TRBJ2-5, with TRBD2 identical over 10 bases. Looked up from germline, CDR1 is MDHEN and CDR2 is SYDVKM. This CDR3 has 17 residues. V trimming: 4 bases; J trimming: 2 bases; junction bases outside the gene matches: 10.

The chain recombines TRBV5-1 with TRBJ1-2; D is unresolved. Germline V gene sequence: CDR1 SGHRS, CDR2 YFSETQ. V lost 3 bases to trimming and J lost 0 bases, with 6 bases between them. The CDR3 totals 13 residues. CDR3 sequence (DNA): TGCGCCAGCAGCTCGGGTTCTAACTATGGCTACACCTTC. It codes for CASSSGSNYGYTF.

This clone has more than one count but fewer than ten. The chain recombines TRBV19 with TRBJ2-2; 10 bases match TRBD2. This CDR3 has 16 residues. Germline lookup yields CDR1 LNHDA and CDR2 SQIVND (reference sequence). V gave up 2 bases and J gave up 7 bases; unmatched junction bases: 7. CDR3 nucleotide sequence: TGTGCCAGTAGTATACCGCTAGCGGGAGCGGTCGGGGAGCTGTTTTTT. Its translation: CASSIPLAGAVGELFF. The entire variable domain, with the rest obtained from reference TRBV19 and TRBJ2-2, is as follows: DGGITQSPKYLFRKEGQNVTLSCEQNLNHDAMYWYRQDPGQGLRLIYYSQIVNDFQKGDIAEGYSVSREKKESFPLTVTSAQKNPTAFYLCASSIPLAGAVGELFFGEGSRLTVL.

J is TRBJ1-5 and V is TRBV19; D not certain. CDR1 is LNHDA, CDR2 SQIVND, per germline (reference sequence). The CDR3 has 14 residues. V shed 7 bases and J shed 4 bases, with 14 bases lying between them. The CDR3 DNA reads TGTGCCAGTACCAGTTCCGTCGGAAATCAGCCCCAGCATTTT. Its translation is CASTSSVGNQPQHF.

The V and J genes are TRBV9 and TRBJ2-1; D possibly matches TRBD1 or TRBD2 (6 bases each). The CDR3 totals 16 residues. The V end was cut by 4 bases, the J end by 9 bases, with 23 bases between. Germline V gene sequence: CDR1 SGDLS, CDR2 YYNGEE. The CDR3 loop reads CASSPSAGGFSGEQFF. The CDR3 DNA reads TGTGCCAGCAGCCCCTCGGCCGGGGGCTTCAGCGGTGAGCAGTTCTTC.

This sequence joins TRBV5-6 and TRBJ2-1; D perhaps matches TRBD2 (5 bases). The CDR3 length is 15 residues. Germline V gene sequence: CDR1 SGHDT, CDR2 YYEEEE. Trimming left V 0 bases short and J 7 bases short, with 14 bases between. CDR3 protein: CASSLGWESRNEQFF. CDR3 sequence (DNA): TGTGCCAGCAGCTTGGGATGGGAGTCGCGGAATGAGCAGTTCTTC.

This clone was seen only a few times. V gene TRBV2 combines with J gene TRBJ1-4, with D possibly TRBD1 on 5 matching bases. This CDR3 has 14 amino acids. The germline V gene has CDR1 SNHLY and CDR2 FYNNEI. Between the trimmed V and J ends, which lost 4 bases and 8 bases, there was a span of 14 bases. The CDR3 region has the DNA TGTGCCAGCAGTGTTGGGGGACCCGAAGAAAAACTGTTTTTT. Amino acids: CASSVGGPEEKLFF.

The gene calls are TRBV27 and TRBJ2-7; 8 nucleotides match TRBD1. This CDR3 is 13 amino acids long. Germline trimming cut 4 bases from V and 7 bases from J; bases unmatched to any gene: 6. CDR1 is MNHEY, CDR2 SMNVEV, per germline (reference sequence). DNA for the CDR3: TGTGCCAGCAGTTCTAGGGACAGGCGGGAGCAGTACTTC. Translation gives CASSSRDRREQYF.

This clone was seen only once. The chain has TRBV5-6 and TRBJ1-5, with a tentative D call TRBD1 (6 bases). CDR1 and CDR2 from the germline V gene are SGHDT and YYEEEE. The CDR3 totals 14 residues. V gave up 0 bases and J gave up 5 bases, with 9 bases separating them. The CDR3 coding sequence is TGTGCCAGCAGCTTGGGGACAGTCGATCAGCCCCAGCATTTT. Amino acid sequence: CASSLGTVDQPQHF.

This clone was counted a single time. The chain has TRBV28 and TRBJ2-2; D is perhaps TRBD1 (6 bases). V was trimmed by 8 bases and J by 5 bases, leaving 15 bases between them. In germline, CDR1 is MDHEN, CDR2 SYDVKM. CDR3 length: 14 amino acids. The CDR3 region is CASGGSGVTGELFF. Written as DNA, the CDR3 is TGTGCCAGCGGTGGTTCAGGGGTGACCGGGGAGCTGTTTTTT. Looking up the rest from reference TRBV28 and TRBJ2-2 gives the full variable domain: DVKVTQSSRYLVKRTGEKVFLECVQDMDHENMFWYRQDPGLGLRLIYFSYDVKMKEKGDIPEGYSVSREKKERFSLILESASTNQTSMYLCASGGSGVTGELFFGEGSRLTVL.

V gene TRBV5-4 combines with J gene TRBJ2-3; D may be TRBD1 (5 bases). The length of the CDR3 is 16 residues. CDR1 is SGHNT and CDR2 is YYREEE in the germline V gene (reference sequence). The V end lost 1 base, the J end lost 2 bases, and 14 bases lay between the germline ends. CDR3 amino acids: CASSLKGQGLTDTQYF. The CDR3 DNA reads TGTGCCAGCAGCTTGAAGGGGCAGGGCCTCACAGATACGCAGTATTTT.

This chain's CDR3 is CASSLATDNYGYTF. Written as DNA, the CDR3 is TGTGCCAGCAGCTTAGCGACAGATAACTATGGCTACACCTTC. The chain is built from TRBV7-8 and TRBJ1-2; the D gene is possibly TRBD1 (5 bases). V lost 0 bases to trimming and J lost 1 base, with 6 bases between them. CDR3 length: 14 amino acids. The germline V gene has CDR1 SGHVS and CDR2 FQNEAQ.

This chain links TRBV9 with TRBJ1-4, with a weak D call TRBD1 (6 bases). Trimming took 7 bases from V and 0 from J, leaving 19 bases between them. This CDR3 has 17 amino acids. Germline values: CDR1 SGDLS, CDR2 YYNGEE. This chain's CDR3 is CASAKFGTPSTNEKLFF. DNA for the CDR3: TGTGCCAGCGCGAAGTTCGGGACACCGTCAACTAATGAAAAACTGTTTTTT.

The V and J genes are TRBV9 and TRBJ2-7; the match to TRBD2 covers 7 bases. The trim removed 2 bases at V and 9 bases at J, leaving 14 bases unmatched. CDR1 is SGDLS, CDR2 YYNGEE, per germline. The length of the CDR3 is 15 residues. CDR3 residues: CASSVGTTNPTTQYF. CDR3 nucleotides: TGTGCCAGCAGCGTTGGGACTACCAACCCTACGACGCAGTACTTC.

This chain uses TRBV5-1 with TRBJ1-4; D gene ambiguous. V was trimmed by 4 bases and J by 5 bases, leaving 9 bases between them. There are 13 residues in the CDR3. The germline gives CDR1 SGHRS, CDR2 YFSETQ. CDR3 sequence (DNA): TGCGCCAGCAGCAGCAGGCCCAATGAAAAACTGTTTTTT. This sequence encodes CASSSRPNEKLFF.

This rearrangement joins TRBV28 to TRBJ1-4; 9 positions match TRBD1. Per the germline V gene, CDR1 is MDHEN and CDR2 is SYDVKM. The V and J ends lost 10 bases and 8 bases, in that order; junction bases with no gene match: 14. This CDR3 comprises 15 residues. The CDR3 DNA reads TGTGCCATTAGAGGCCCGGGACAGGGAGAAGAAAAACTGTTTTTT. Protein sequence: CAIRGPGQGEEKLFF.

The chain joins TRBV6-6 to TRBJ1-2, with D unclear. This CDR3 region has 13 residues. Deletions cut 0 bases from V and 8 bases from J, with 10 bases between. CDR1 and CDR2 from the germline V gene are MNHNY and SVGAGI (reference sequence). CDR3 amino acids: CASSYSPLSGYTF. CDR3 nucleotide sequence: TGTGCCAGCAGTTACTCCCCCCTGTCCGGCTACACCTTC.

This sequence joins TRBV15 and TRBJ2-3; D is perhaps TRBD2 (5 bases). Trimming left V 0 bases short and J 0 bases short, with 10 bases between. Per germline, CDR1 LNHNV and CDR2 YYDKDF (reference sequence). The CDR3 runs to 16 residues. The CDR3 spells CATSRDPRTSTDTQYF. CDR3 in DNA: TGTGCCACCAGCAGAGATCCAAGGACTAGCACAGATACGCAGTATTTT.

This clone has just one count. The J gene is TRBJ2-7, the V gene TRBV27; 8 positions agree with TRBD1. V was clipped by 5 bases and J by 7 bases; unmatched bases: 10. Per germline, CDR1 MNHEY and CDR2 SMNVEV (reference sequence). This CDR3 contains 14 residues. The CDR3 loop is CASSLRGPLREQYF. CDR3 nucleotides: TGTGCCAGCAGTCTCAGGGGGCCCCTAAGAGAGCAGTACTTC.